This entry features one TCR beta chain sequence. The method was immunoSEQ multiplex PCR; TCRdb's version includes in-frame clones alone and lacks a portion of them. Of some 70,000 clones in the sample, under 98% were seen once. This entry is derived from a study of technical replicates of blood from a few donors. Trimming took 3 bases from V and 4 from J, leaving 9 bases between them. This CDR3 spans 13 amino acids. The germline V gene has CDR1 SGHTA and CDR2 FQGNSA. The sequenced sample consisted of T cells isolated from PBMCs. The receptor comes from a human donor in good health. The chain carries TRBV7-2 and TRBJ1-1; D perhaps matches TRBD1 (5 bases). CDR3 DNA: TGTGCCAGCAGCTTCGGGGGTAGCACTGAAGCTTTCTTT. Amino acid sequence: CASSFGGSTEAFF.